These T cell receptor beta chains were read from a single sample in a study of cytomegalovirus exposure and HLA in healthy donors. TCRdb's table, derived via immunoSEQ multiplex PCR, lists solely in-frame clones and lacks some. The sample includes more than 90,000 clones, over 65% of them seen just once. The source material was PBMCs. The receptors come from a woman aged 60 to 75 in good health and CMV-seronegative. CDR3s include the opening cysteine and the closing phenylalanine or tryptophan. A D gene is named only where the DNA matches it firmly. Not every row has a clone size; where given, it reads once, few, many or a size class.

d_gene | abundance | j_gene | v_gene | CDR3aa | CDR3nt
- | - | TRBJ1-2 | TRBV9 | CASSVDPGNYGYTF | TGTGCCAGCAGCGTAGATCCGGGGAACTATGGCTACACCTTC
TRBD1 | - | TRBJ1-2 | TRBV30 | CAWSPDRGEYGYTF | TGTGCCTGGAGCCCTGACAGGGGGGAATATGGCTACACCTTC
- | - | TRBJ2-7 | TRBV7-2 | CASSYTGSGLYEQYF | TGTGCCAGCAGCTACACGGGTAGCGGACTCTACGAGCAGTACTTC
TRBD2 | - | TRBJ2-7 | TRBV28 | CASTDTGLAGRSGYEQYF | TGTGCCTCCACAGATACCGGACTAGCGGGAAGGTCGGGGTACGAGCAGTACTTC
TRBD1 | few | TRBJ1-2 | TRBV5-8 | CASRRTGDYGYTF | TGTGCCAGCAGACGGACAGGGGACTATGGCTACACCTTC
- | - | TRBJ2-2 | TRBV30 | CAWSVSRSLNTGELFF | TGTGCCTGGAGTGTGAGTCGGAGCTTGAACACCGGGGAGCTGTTTTTT
- | few | TRBJ1-3 | TRBV7-9 | CASSLKRRFGNTIYF | TGTGCCAGCAGCTTAAAGCGTCGATTTGGAAACACCATATATTTT
- | - | TRBJ2-3 | TRBV28 | CASSPPIGTDTQYF | TGTGCCAGCAGTCCCCCCATAGGCACAGATACGCAGTATTTT
- | - | TRBJ2-3 | TRBV28 | CASSLADRWTSTDTQYF | TGTGCCAGCAGTCTGGCCGACAGGTGGACTAGCACAGATACGCAGTATTTT
TRBD2 | - | TRBJ2-1 | TRBV14 | CASSGKLAGTLYNEQFF | TGTGCCAGCAGCGGTAAACTAGCGGGGACACTCTACAATGAGCAGTTCTTC
- | once | TRBJ2-7 | TRBV19 | CASSFQALLSEQYF | TGTGCCAGTAGCTTCCAGGCTCTCCTCTCCGAGCAGTACTTC
- | - | TRBJ2-7 | TRBV2 | CASLGGDSYEQYF | TGTGCCAGCCTCGGCGGAGACTCCTACGAGCAGTACTTC
- | - | TRBJ2-1 | TRBV6-5 | CASSYSAGQYEQFF | TGTGCCAGCAGTTACTCTGCCGGACAGTATGAGCAGTTCTTC
TRBD1 | - | TRBJ1-6 | TRBV7-2 | CASSQRGQGAGYNSPLHF | TGTGCCAGCAGCCAAAGGGGTCAGGGGGCGGGATATAATTCACCCCTCCACTTT
TRBD1 | - | TRBJ2-7 | TRBV2 | CASDKDRDYEQYF | TGTGCCAGCGATAAGGACAGGGACTACGAGCAGTACTTC
- | - | TRBJ2-7 | TRBV5-1 | CASSLTGLNLYEQYF | TGCGCCAGCAGCTTAACCGGACTGAACCTCTACGAGCAGTACTTC
- | few | TRBJ2-7 | TRBV5-1 | CASSAEIPYEQYF | TGCGCCAGCAGCGCGGAAATTCCCTACGAGCAGTACTTC